A single T cell receptor beta chain is shown here with its context. Its antigen is as yet unknown. The sample is drawn from a study of cytomegalovirus exposure and HLA in healthy donors. Study-wide context: Among roughly 180 million T cells, an earlier analysis found around 100 million unique TCR beta sequences. The Caucasian-associated ancestry cluster held roughly 80% of 350 to 450 genotyped donors.

The V end lost 1 base, the J end lost 3 bases, and 7 bases lay between the germline ends. The CDR3 is 13 amino acids. CDR1 is SGHTA, CDR2 FQGNSA, per germline. Use of 60 Vbeta and 13 Jbeta primers characterized the PCR. TCRdb's copy holds only in-frame clones and misses some; the assay was immunoSEQ multiplex PCR. The table lists approximately 110,000 clones, around 70% of them singletons, with roughly 8.2% in the top ten. Broader study findings: A few chains linked to CMV were shown in vitro to be specific for CMV antigens. Accurate predictions that matched the HLA-A and HLA-B alleles of most subjects were reportedly made from TCR beta sequences.

The chain has TRBV7-2 and TRBJ2-7; D unclear. Material: PBMCs. The receptor comes from a middle-aged woman in good health and CMV-seropositive. The CDR3 region has the DNA TGTGCCAGCAGCTTAGAGAGGATCTACGAGCAGTACTTC. It codes for CASSLERIYEQYF.